The sequence of this T cell receptor beta chain was determined in a study of CD8 T cells in ankylosing spondylitis. The CDR3 has 14 residues. CDR1 and CDR2 from the germline V gene are KGHSH and LQKENI. Trimming at V came to 2 bases and at J to 6 bases, leaving 1 base not matched to a gene. This clonotype was counted only a few times. TCRdb itself ran the 5' RACE reads through MiXCR, one entry per CDR3 protein. The sample holds 150,000 to 200,000 distinct CDR3 sequences; around a tenth are singletons and the top ten take roughly 29%. This receptor was taken from a male donor with ankylosing spondylitis or in good health (not recorded which). Sequenced material: blood, either unsorted or a sorted T cell fraction (not recorded which). V usage is TRBV18 and J usage is TRBJ1-5; 10 bases fit TRBD1. CDR3 sequence (DNA): TGTGCCAGCTCACCAGACAGGGGGCCTCAGCCCCAGCATTTT. Protein product: CASSPDRGPQPQHF.